The source of this TCR beta chain is a study of blood T cell repertoires in COVID-19. Looking at the study overall: T cells, B-cell-depleted T cells, or PBMCs provided the cDNA or gDNA that served as material.

The V gene end was trimmed by 3 bases and the J gene end by 8 bases; junction bases not matched to a gene: 9. This CDR3 contains 16 residues. CDR1 is SGDLS and CDR2 is YYNGEE in the germline V gene. This clone is a singleton in its sample. TCRdb's copy holds only in-frame clones and misses some; the assay was immunoSEQ multiplex PCR. The table includes roughly 38,000 clones, around 90% detected once. The receptor comes from a man aged 55 to 69 with active or convalescent COVID-19. This chain connects TRBV9 to TRBJ2-1; 12 bases line up with TRBD2. Input material: peripheral blood. CDR3 in DNA: TGTGCCAGCAGCGACCATAAGACTAGCGGGAGCTATGAGCAGTTCTTC. Protein product: CASSDHKTSGSYEQFF.